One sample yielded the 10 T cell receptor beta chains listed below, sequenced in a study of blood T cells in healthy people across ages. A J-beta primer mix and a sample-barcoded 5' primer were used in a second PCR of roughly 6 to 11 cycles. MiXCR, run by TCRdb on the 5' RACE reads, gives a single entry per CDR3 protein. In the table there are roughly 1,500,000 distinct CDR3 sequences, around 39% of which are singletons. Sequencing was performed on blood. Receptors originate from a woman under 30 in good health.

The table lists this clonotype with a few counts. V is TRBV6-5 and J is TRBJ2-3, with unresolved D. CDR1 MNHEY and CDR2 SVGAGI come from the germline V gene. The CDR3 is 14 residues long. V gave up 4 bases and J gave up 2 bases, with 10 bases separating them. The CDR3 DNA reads TGTGCCAGCAGTTCGGTTGGGAACACAGATACGCAGTATTTT. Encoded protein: CASSSVGNTDTQYF.

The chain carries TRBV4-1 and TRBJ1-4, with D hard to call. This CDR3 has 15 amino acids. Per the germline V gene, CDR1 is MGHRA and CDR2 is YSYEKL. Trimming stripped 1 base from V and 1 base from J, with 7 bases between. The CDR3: CASSQVHLTNEKLFF. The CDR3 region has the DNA TGCGCCAGCAGCCAAGTACACCTAACTAATGAAAAACTGTTTTTT.

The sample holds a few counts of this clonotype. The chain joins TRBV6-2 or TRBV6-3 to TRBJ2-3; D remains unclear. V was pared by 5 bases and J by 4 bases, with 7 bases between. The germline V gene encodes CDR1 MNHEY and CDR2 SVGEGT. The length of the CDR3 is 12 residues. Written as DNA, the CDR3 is TGTGCCAGCAGTAATAGACCAGATACGCAGTATTTT. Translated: CASSNRPDTQYF.

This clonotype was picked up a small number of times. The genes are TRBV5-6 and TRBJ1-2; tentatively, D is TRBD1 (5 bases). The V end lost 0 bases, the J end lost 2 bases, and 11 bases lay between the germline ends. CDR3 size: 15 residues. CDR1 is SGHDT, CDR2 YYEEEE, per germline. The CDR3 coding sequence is TGTGCCAGCAGCTTGGACAATAGGGGAAACTATGGCTACACCTTC. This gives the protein CASSLDNRGNYGYTF.

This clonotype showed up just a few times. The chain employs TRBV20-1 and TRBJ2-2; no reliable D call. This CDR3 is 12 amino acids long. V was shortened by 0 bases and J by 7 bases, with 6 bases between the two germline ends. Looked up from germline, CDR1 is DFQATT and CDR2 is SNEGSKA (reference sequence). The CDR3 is CSARDFNGELFF. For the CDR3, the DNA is TGCAGTGCTAGAGATTTTAACGGGGAGCTGTTTTTT.

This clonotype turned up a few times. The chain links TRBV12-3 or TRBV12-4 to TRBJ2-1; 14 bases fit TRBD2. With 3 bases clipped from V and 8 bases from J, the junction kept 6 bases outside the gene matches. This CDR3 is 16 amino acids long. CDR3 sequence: CASSFRGTSGSYEQFF. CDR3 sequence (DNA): TGTGCCAGCAGTTTTCGAGGGACTAGCGGGAGCTATGAGCAGTTCTTC.

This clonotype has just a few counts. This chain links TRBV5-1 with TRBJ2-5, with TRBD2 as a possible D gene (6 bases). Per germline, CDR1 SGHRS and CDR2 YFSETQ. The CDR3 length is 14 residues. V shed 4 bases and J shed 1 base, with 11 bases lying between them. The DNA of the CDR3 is TGCGCCAGCAGCGTCGGGAGTTCCCAAGAGACCCAGTACTTC. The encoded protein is CASSVGSSQETQYF. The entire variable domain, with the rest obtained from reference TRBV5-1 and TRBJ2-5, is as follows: KAGVTQTPRYLIKTRGQQVTLSCSPISGHRSVSWYQQTPGQGLQFLFEYFSETQRNKGNFPGRFSGRQFSNSRSEMNVSTLELGDSALYLCASSVGSSQETQYFGPGTRLLVL.

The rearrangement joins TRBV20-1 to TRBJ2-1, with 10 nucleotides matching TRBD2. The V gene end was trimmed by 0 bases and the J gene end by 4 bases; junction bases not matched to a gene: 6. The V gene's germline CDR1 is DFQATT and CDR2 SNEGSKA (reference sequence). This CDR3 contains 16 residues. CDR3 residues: CSAREPTSGVYNEQFF. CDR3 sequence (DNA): TGCAGTGCTAGAGAGCCCACTAGCGGGGTATACAATGAGCAGTTCTTC.

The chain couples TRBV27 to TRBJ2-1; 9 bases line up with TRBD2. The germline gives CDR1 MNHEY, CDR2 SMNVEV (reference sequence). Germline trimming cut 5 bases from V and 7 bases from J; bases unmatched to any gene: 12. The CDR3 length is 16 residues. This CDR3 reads CASSHPVAGGLNEQFF. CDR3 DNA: TGTGCCAGCAGTCACCCTGTTGCGGGAGGGTTGAATGAGCAGTTCTTC.

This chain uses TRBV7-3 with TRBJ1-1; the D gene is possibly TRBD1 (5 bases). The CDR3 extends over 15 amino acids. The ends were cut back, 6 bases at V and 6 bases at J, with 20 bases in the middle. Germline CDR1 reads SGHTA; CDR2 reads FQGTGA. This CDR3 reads CASRQREVGGSEAFF. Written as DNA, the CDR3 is TGTGCCAGCAGGCAAAGGGAGGTCGGGGGGTCTGAAGCTTTCTTT.